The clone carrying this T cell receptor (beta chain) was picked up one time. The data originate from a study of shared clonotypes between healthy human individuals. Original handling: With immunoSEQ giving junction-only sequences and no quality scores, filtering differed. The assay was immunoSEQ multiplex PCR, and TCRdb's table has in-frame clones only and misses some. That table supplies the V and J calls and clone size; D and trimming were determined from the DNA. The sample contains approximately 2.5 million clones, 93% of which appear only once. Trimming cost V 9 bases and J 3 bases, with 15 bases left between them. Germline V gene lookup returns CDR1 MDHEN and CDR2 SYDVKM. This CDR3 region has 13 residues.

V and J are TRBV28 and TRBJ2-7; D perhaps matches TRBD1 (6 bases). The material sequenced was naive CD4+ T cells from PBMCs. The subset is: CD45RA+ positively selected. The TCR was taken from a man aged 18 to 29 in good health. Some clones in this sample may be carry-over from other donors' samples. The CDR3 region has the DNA TGTGCCAGTGTACAGGGCGCGGGCTACGAGCAGTACTTC. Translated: CASVQGAGYEQYF.